This TCR beta chain comes out of a study of identical twins. Germline CDR1 and CDR2: DFQATT and SNEGSKA (reference sequence). Unmatched junction bases numbered 5, after V lost 1 base and J lost 6 bases. This CDR3 region has 13 residues. This clonotype was recorded a few times. Using its own MiXCR run on the 5' RACE reads, TCRdb lists one record per CDR3 protein. The table lists over 600,000 distinct CDR3 sequences, over 20% of them singletons, with around 4.5% in the top ten. This sample also belongs to another study, concerning T cells expressing NK-cell markers.

This clonotype was sampled from a woman in her late teens or twenties in good health. Sequencing used PBMCs. V and J are TRBV20-1 and TRBJ2-7; TRBD2 agrees at 8 bases. The CDR3 reads CSARVRLASEQYF. CDR3 nucleotides: TGCAGTGCTAGAGTTAGACTAGCGAGCGAGCAGTACTTC.